Listed below are T cell receptor beta chains from one sample, sequenced in a study of T cell changes during pregnancy in multiple sclerosis. Assay: immunoSEQ multiplex PCR; the TCRdb copy retains only in-frame clones and omits some. Found here are 35,000 to 45,000 clones, 93% of them singletons; the top ten hold 0.41%. The material was CD4+ T cells from peripheral blood mononuclear cells, obtained in the first trimester of pregnancy. These receptors all come from a female donor with multiple sclerosis, enrolled in a pregnancy study. The CDR3 runs from the conserved cysteine through the conserved F or W. D genes are given only for firm matches. The size entry is marked missing in some rows and otherwise reads once, few, many or a size class.

D gene: TRBD1
V gene: TRBV2
clone size: once
J gene: TRBJ2-1
CDR3 DNA: TGTGCCAGCAGCCCCTACTCTGACAGGGCTTACAATGAGCAGTTCTTC
CDR3 protein: CASSPYSDRAYNEQFF

D gene: -
V gene: TRBV5-1
clone size: -
J gene: TRBJ1-4
CDR3 DNA: TGCGCCAGCAGCTTGACAGGGAGGGGGGATGAAAAACTGTTTTTT
CDR3 protein: CASSLTGRGDEKLFF

D gene: -
V gene: TRBV10-3
clone size: once
J gene: TRBJ1-5
CDR3 DNA: TGTGCCATCAGTGAGGGCTGGCAGCCCCAGCATTTT
CDR3 protein: CAISEGWQPQHF

D gene: -
V gene: TRBV7-2
clone size: -
J gene: TRBJ2-7
CDR3 DNA: TGTGCCAGCAGCTTAAGGGCAGGGTCTAACGAGCAGTACTTC
CDR3 protein: CASSLRAGSNEQYF

D gene: TRBD1
V gene: TRBV13
clone size: -
J gene: TRBJ2-3
CDR3 DNA: TGTGCCAGCAGCCGAAAGGGACAGGGGGGGATCACAGATACGCAGTATTTT
CDR3 protein: CASSRKGQGGITDTQYF

D gene: -
V gene: TRBV7-3
clone size: -
J gene: TRBJ1-3
CDR3 DNA: TGTGCCAGCCCAAACATAAACCCGTCCCGGGACTCTGGAAACACCATATATTTT
CDR3 protein: CASPNINPSRDSGNTIYF

D gene: TRBD2
V gene: TRBV7-3
clone size: -
J gene: TRBJ2-1
CDR3 DNA: TGTGCCAGCAGCTTCAGCGGGAGGGCTTTCAATGAGCAGTTCTTC
CDR3 protein: CASSFSGRAFNEQFF

D gene: -
V gene: TRBV28
clone size: -
J gene: TRBJ1-4
CDR3 DNA: TGTGCCAGCAGTACGGGGGGGAGGGGCGGTGAAAAACTGTTTTTT
CDR3 protein: CASSTGGRGGEKLFF

D gene: -
V gene: TRBV7-9
clone size: -
J gene: TRBJ2-7
CDR3 DNA: TGTGCCAGCAGCCTAGACAGATCCTACGAGCAGTACTTC
CDR3 protein: CASSLDRSYEQYF

D gene: -
V gene: TRBV4-1
clone size: once
J gene: TRBJ1-5
CDR3 DNA: TGCGCCAGCAGCCAGGGGGCCTCGATGAGTAATCAGCCCCAGCATTTT
CDR3 protein: CASSQGASMSNQPQHF

D gene: TRBD2
V gene: TRBV29-1
clone size: -
J gene: TRBJ2-5
CDR3 DNA: TGCAGCGTAGAGAGGACTAGTGCCCCCCAAGAGACCCAGTACTTC
CDR3 protein: CSVERTSAPQETQYF

D gene: TRBD1
V gene: TRBV2
clone size: -
J gene: TRBJ2-5
CDR3 DNA: TGTGCCAGCAGTGTTGGGACAGGGGGCTCGAAGGAGACCCAGTACTTC
CDR3 protein: CASSVGTGGSKETQYF

D gene: TRBD1
V gene: TRBV4-1
clone size: -
J gene: TRBJ2-7
CDR3 DNA: TGCGCCAGCAGCCAAGATCGACTTAGGACAGGGAAGTACTTC
CDR3 protein: CASSQDRLRTGKYF

D gene: TRBD1
V gene: TRBV2
clone size: -
J gene: TRBJ1-1
CDR3 DNA: TGTGCCAGCAGCGACACGACAGGGTTGGGGTTTGGTGAAGCTTTCTTT
CDR3 protein: CASSDTTGLGFGEAFF

D gene: TRBD1
V gene: TRBV2
clone size: -
J gene: TRBJ1-5
CDR3 DNA: TGTGCCAGCGGGCAGGACAGGGGCAATCAGCCCCAGCATTTT
CDR3 protein: CASGQDRGNQPQHF

D gene: -
V gene: TRBV4-3
clone size: -
J gene: TRBJ2-3
CDR3 DNA: TGCGCCAGCAGCCAAACCGGGGCAGATACGCAGTATTTT
CDR3 protein: CASSQTGADTQYF